This T cell receptor beta chain was observed in a study of blood T cell repertoires in COVID-19. As for the study in general: COVID-19 samples, acute and convalescent, were from the United States, Italy and Spain. PBMCs, B-cell-depleted T cells, or T cells provided the cDNA or gDNA that made up the material.

Authors' data handling: The authors estimated nucleated cell counts from reference gene primer amplification. The assay was immunoSEQ multiplex PCR, and TCRdb's table has in-frame clones only and misses some. D and trimming were read from the DNA, whereas the V and J calls and clone size are those reported in that table. The repertoire holds 90,000 to 130,000 clones, approximately 82% seen once, with about 3.8% in the top ten. This clone was seen a few times. Different DNA sequences within this sample yield the same CDR3. The CDR3 has 15 amino acids. The V gene lost 2 bases and the J gene lost 4 bases, with 14 bases spanning the gap. The V gene's germline CDR1 is MDHEN and CDR2 SYDVKM.

The sequenced sample consisted of peripheral blood. This sequence joins TRBV28 and TRBJ1-1; possibly TRBD1 for D (6 bases). The clonotype was recovered from a woman older than 75 with acute or convalescent COVID-19. The CDR3 DNA reads as TGTGCCAGCAGTTTAGGGGCAGGGGTTGTCACTGAAGCTTTCTTT. Translating it yields CASSLGAGVVTEAFF.